This TCR beta chain was recorded in a study of T cell repertoires in cytomegalovirus infection. Turning to this clonotype: No antigen is known for it.

TCRdb re-analysed the reads in MiXCR, keeping a single row per CDR3 protein. The sample includes under 450,000 distinct CDR3 sequences, about a third of them seen just once. V was trimmed by 1 base and J by 1 base, leaving 10 bases between them. Germline V gene data show CDR1 as LGHNA and CDR2 as YSLEER. The CDR3 is made up of 15 amino acids. Sequences were derived from cultured PBMCs, sampled from culture after CMV antigen stimulation. The sequence derives from a human donor in good health (CMV status not recorded). Some clones in this sample may be carry-over from other donors' samples. The rearrangement joins TRBV4-3 to TRBJ1-1; D is undetermined. CDR3 in amino acids: CASSQGPAGNTEAFF. The CDR3 DNA sequence: TGCGCCAGCAGCCAAGGGCCGGCAGGGAACACTGAAGCTTTCTTT.